The clone carrying this T cell receptor (beta chain) was found many times. The antigen is undetermined. Trimming stripped 2 bases from V and 3 bases from J, with 7 bases between. Germline V gene data show CDR1 as SGHTA and CDR2 as FQGNSA. The CDR3 extends over 14 amino acids. This record comes from a study of T cell repertoires in cytomegalovirus infection. Study-level background: It was the public TCR beta signatures that indicated both CMV infection and matching HLA type.

MiXCR, applied by TCRdb to the reads, yields one record per CDR3 protein. The table includes around 190,000 distinct CDR3 sequences, around an eighth detected once. Study results and limitations: Summed frequency of shared TCR beta families picked out CMV carriers who also had the relevant HLA. HLA-C-restricted TCR beta clonotypes specific for CMV led the ex vivo response.

The rearrangement links TRBV7-2 to TRBJ2-2; D gene uncertain. The sequencing sample was made of PBMCs. The source is a human donor in good health (CMV status not recorded). Some clones in this sample may be carry-over from other donors' samples. The CDR3 nucleotides read TGTGCCAGCAGCTTAAGTGCACACACCGGGGAGCTGTTTTTT. Translated, it gives CASSLSAHTGELFF.